These 24 T cell receptor beta chains came from one sample sequenced in a study of T cells in Graves' hyperthyroidism and ophthalmopathy. Authors of the study amplified TCR beta CDR3 regions from RNA transcripts. When the TCR CDR3 underwent first-round RT-PCR, the HTBI primer set was used. TCRdb re-called the multiplex PCR reads through MiXCR, storing one row per CDR3 protein. The profile shows more than 350,000 distinct CDR3 sequences, about 14% of them singletons. Sample: blood. These receptors were taken from a woman aged 25 to 45 with Graves' ophthalmopathy.

This sequence joins TRBV14 and TRBJ1-6; TRBD1 is a possible D gene (6 bases). The CDR3 is 15 amino acids. V dropped 2 bases and J dropped 7 bases, with 12 bases sitting between them. Germline V CDR1 and CDR2: SGHDN, FVKESK. The CDR3 DNA sequence: TGTGCCAGCAGCCAAAGGTTCCAGGGGAATTCACCCCTCCACTTT. Its translation: CASSQRFQGNSPLHF.

This clonotype was seen many times. This chain links TRBV2 with TRBJ1-6; 7 bases line up with TRBD1. Germline lookup yields CDR1 SNHLY and CDR2 FYNNEI. This CDR3 comprises 13 residues. Losses at the gene ends were 6 bases for V and 7 bases for J; bases not matched to a gene: 3. The CDR3 DNA reads as TGTGCCAGCAGGGGGACAGAGAATTCACCCCTCCACTTT. This codes for CASRGTENSPLHF.

The gene calls are TRBV25-1 and TRBJ1-1; tentative D call: TRBD1 (5 bases). The CDR3 sequence is 15 residues long. In germline, CDR1 is MGHDK, CDR2 SYGVNS. Trimming stripped 2 bases from V and 5 bases from J, with 15 bases between. The DNA of the CDR3 is TGTGCCAGCAGTGAAAGGTGGGCCAGGGATACTGAAGCTTTCTTT. As protein: CASSERWARDTEAFF.

This clonotype showed up just a few times. One junction end does not reproduce the germline sequence, and a read error may be involved. The CDR3 DNA sequence: TGCAGTGCTCGAGACAGCCCTTATAGCAATCAGCCCCAGCATTTT. It encodes CSARDSPYSNQPQHF. The V call is TRBV20-1, the J call TRBJ1-5, with D maybe TRBD1 (5 bases). Germline CDR1 DFQATT, CDR2 SNEGSKA (reference sequence). The CDR3 loop spans 15 amino acids.

This clonotype appeared many times. The chain employs TRBV20-1 and TRBJ2-1; D is ambiguous. CDR3 length: 15 amino acids. Germline lookup yields CDR1 DFQATT and CDR2 SNEGSKA (reference sequence). V gave up 0 bases and J gave up 4 bases, with 13 bases separating them. Here the CDR3 DNA reads TGCAGTGCTAGAGATACAAAGTCTGAGTACAATGAGCAGTTCTTC. Amino acid sequence: CSARDTKSEYNEQFF.

In this sample, this clonotype turned up a few times. V gene TRBV24-1 combines with J gene TRBJ1-2, with 10 nucleotides matching TRBD1. CDR1 is KGHDR, CDR2 SFDVKD, per germline. V was clipped by 2 bases and J by 5 bases; unmatched bases: 4. CDR3 length: 15 amino acids. The CDR3, as DNA: TGTGCCACCAGTGATTGGGACAGGGGAGGGTATGGCTACACCTTC. It codes for CATSDWDRGGYGYTF.

The table lists this clonotype with many counts. V usage is TRBV28 and J usage is TRBJ2-7; possible D gene TRBD1, 6 bases. Germline-derived CDR1 and CDR2 are MDHEN and SYDVKM. CDR3 length: 15 residues. V lost 5 bases, J lost 2 bases, and 16 bases lay in between. The CDR3 reads CASSTRDIIPYEQYF. In DNA, the CDR3 is TGTGCCAGCAGTACCCGGGACATCATTCCCTACGAGCAGTACTTC.

This chain links TRBV28 with TRBJ1-1; D remains ambiguous. From germline, CDR1 is MDHEN and CDR2 SYDVKM. This CDR3 has 18 amino acids. Trimming removed 3 bases at V and 1 base at J, with 21 bases between. The chain's CDR3 is CASSFPFNGRAGNTEAFF. In DNA form, the CDR3 reads TGTGCCAGCAGTTTCCCCTTCAACGGGCGGGCGGGGAACACTGAAGCTTTCTTT.

This clonotype was counted many times. This rearrangement joins TRBV6-4 to TRBJ1-2; D gene uncertain. This CDR3 contains 13 residues. The V gene's germline CDR1 is MRHNA and CDR2 SNTAGT. Trimming pared 6 bases from V and 5 bases from J, leaving 13 bases between. CDR3 region: CASSPARNYGYTF. CDR3 nucleotides: TGTGCCAGCAGCCCCGCCAGGAATTATGGCTACACCTTC.

This clonotype was seen more than once but under ten times. The chain carries TRBV28 and TRBJ1-3; D is uncertain. The V end was cut by 3 bases, the J end by 6 bases, with 3 bases between. The CDR3 runs to 11 residues. Per the germline V gene, CDR1 is MDHEN and CDR2 is SYDVKM. The CDR3 reads CASSLQNTIYF. DNA of the CDR3: TGTGCCAGCAGTTTGCAAAACACCATATATTTT. Combining the CDR3 with reference TRBV28 and TRBJ1-3 gives the whole variable domain DVKVTQSSRYLVKRTGEKVFLECVQDMDHENMFWYRQDPGLGLRLIYFSYDVKMKEKGDIPEGYSVSREKKERFSLILESASTNQTSMYLCASSLQNTIYFGEGSWLTVV.

Only a few counts were recorded for this clonotype. The chain uses TRBV5-1 and TRBJ1-4, with D tentatively TRBD1 (6 bases). V lost 0 bases, J lost 1 base, and 7 bases lay in between. CDR1 and CDR2 from the germline V gene are SGHRS and YFSETQ. CDR3 length: 15 residues. CDR3 nucleotides: TGCGCCAGCAGCTTGGAGACAGGAACTAATGAAAAACTGTTTTTT. Amino acids: CASSLETGTNEKLFF.

This clonotype was picked up many times. The V and J genes are TRBV2 and TRBJ2-3, with 11 bases identical to TRBD2. Germline trimming cut 6 bases from V and 1 base from J; bases unmatched to any gene: 3. This CDR3 is 15 amino acids long. CDR1 is SNHLY and CDR2 is FYNNEI in the germline V gene. CDR3 in amino acids: CASRTLAGGTDTQYF. In nucleotides, the CDR3 is TGTGCCAGCAGGACACTAGCGGGGGGCACAGATACGCAGTATTTT.

This clonotype was detected many times. The V gene is TRBV28, the J gene TRBJ1-5; D is undetermined. The CDR3 is made up of 11 amino acids. The V gene's germline CDR1 is MDHEN and CDR2 SYDVKM. V shed 6 bases and J shed 9 bases, with 9 bases lying between them. The CDR3 loop is CASRELGPQHF. In DNA, the CDR3 is TGTGCCAGCAGGGAGTTGGGGCCCCAGCATTTT. The whole variable domain, remainder taken from reference TRBV28 and TRBJ1-5, is DVKVTQSSRYLVKRTGEKVFLECVQDMDHENMFWYRQDPGLGLRLIYFSYDVKMKEKGDIPEGYSVSREKKERFSLILESASTNQTSMYLCASRELGPQHFGDGTRLSIL.

This clonotype was observed at least ten times. The CDR3 sequence: CASSSRRPFGGELFF. The DNA for the CDR3 is TGTGCCAGCAGTTCCAGGCGGCCCTTTGGCGGGGAGCTGTTTTTT. The V and J genes are TRBV28 and TRBJ2-2; D remains ambiguous. The germline CDR1 and CDR2 sequences are MDHEN and SYDVKM. The V and J ends lost 4 bases and 7 bases respectively, with 16 bases between them. The CDR3 contains 15 residues.

This rearrangement joins TRBV11-2 to TRBJ2-3; D gene ambiguous. This CDR3 comprises 15 residues. Germline V lookup: CDR1 SGHAT, CDR2 FQNNGV. Trimming cost V 3 bases and J 4 bases, with 14 bases left between them. This CDR3 reads CASSLVDIFSDTQYF. CDR3 nucleotides: TGTGCCAGCAGCTTGGTAGACATTTTCTCAGATACGCAGTATTTT.

This clonotype was recorded a few times. The J gene is TRBJ1-5, the V gene TRBV11-2; D call uncertain. CDR1 is SGHAT and CDR2 is FQNNGV in the germline V gene. The V end lost 5 bases, the J end lost 3 bases, and 11 bases lay between the germline ends. The CDR3 spans 14 residues. CDR3 DNA sequence: TGTGCCAGCAGCGCCAACCGATTCAATCAGCCCCAGCATTTT. This gives the protein CASSANRFNQPQHF.

This clonotype was observed many times. V and J are TRBV11-1 and TRBJ1-3; D unclear. Trimming shortened V by 5 bases and J by 2 bases, and 10 bases separated the two germline ends. Germline V CDR1 and CDR2: SGHAT, FQDESV (reference sequence). The CDR3 has 14 amino acids. CDR3 sequence reads: CASSPDVTGNTIYF. CDR3 DNA sequence: TGTGCCAGCAGCCCGGACGTTACTGGAAACACCATATATTTT.

A few counts support this clonotype. This sequence joins TRBV20-1 and TRBJ1-2, with D maybe TRBD1 (5 bases). In germline, CDR1 is DFQATT, CDR2 SNEGSKA (reference sequence). The CDR3 is 12 residues long. Trimming cost V 6 bases and J 8 bases, with 16 bases left between them. The CDR3 spells CSAAGTQGGYTF. Written as DNA, the CDR3 is TGCAGTGCGGCCGGGACCCAAGGGGGCTACACCTTC.

This rearrangement joins TRBV28 to TRBJ1-1, with no clear D. Germline CDR1 MDHEN, CDR2 SYDVKM. This CDR3 spans 15 amino acids. The V end lost 8 bases, the J end lost 0 bases, and 16 bases lay between the germline ends. For the CDR3, the DNA is TGTGCCAGCTTGCCGGACGGACCGATGAACACTGAAGCTTTCTTT. Translated, it gives CASLPDGPMNTEAFF.

The chain couples TRBV9 to TRBJ2-2, with D maybe TRBD2 (6 bases). V gave up 5 bases and J gave up 6 bases, with 14 bases separating them. Germline values: CDR1 SGDLS, CDR2 YYNGEE. This CDR3 has 14 residues. The CDR3 DNA reads TGTGCCAGCAGTGGTATTCCGGGAGCCGGGGAGCTGTTTTTT. Encoded protein: CASSGIPGAGELFF.

The V and J genes are TRBV5-1 and TRBJ2-3, with D unresolved. Germline CDR1 and CDR2: SGHRS and YFSETQ. V was shortened by 1 base and J by 11 bases, with 5 bases between the two germline ends. This CDR3 is 10 amino acids long. DNA for the CDR3: TGCGCCAGCAGCTTGCCCCGGCAGTATTTT. Protein sequence: CASSLPRQYF.

This chain joins TRBV7-3 and TRBJ1-5; perhaps TRBD1 as D (6 bases). The V end lost 1 base, the J end lost 6 bases, and 16 bases lay between the germline ends. CDR3 size: 16 residues. Germline CDR1 SGHTA, CDR2 FQGTGA. CDR3 sequence reads: CASSLNSDRFFQPQHF. CDR3 sequence (DNA): TGTGCCAGCAGCTTAAATTCAGACAGGTTTTTTCAGCCCCAGCATTTT.

This clonotype showed up many times. The V gene is TRBV20-1, the J gene TRBJ1-2; the match to TRBD1 covers 9 bases. The germline V gene has CDR1 DFQATT and CDR2 SNEGSKA (reference sequence). CDR3 size: 13 residues. V lost 7 bases to trimming and J lost 5 bases; unmatched junction nucleotides: 8. The CDR3, as DNA: TGCAGTGTTACGGACAGGGGATTGTATGGCTACACCTTC. Translating it yields CSVTDRGLYGYTF.

In its sample, this clonotype was seen many times. This chain joins TRBV28 and TRBJ1-2; 9 positions agree with TRBD1. The CDR3 contains 17 residues. V lost 6 bases and J lost 1; bases outside the gene matches: 12. CDR1 is MDHEN, CDR2 SYDVKM, per germline. CDR3 in DNA: TGTGCCAGCAGGGCCCCCGGGACAGGGCCCCTTAACTATGGCTACACCTTC. Protein: CASRAPGTGPLNYGYTF.